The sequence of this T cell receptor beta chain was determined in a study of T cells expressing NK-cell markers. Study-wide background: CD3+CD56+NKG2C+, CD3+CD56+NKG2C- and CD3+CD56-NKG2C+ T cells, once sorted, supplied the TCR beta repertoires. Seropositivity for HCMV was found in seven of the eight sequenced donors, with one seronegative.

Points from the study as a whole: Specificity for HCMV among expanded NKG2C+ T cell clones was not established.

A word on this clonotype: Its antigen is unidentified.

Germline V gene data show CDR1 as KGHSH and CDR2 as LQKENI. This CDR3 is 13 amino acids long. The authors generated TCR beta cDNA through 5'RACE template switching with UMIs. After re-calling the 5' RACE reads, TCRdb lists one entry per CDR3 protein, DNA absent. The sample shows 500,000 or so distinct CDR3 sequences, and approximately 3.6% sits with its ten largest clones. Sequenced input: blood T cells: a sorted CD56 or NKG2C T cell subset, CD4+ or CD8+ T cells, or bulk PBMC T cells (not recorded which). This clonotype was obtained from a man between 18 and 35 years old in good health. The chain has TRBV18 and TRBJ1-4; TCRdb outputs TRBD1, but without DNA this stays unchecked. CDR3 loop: CASSPDRNEKLFF. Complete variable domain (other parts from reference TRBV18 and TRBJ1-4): NAGVMQNPRHLVRRRGQEARLRCSPMKGHSHVYWYRQLPEEGLKFMVYLQKENIIDESGMPKERFSAEFPKEGPSILRIQQVVRGDSAAYFCASSPDRNEKLFFGSGTQLSVL.